This T cell receptor (beta chain) was identified in a study of regulatory T cells in long-lasting Graves disease. Study-wide results and caveats: With persistent disease, TRBV28, TRBJ1-2 and TRBJ2-5 were the favored segments.

There are 15 residues in the CDR3. CDR1 is SGHDN and CDR2 is FVKESK in the germline V gene. V was clipped by 4 bases and J by 3 bases; unmatched bases: 7. This clonotype was seen only a few times. Its antigen remains unknown. Time point specified: newly diagnosed GD, antithyroid drugs for less than 3 months. PBMC RNA served as the TCR library source. Arm-PCR of CDR3 regions with iRepertoire HTBI primers generated TCR beta libraries. Study processing details: Throughout the samples, researchers identified 62 TRBV and 12 to 15 TRBJ segments. A single record per CDR3 protein comes from TCRdb applying MiXCR to the multiplex PCR reads. TCRdb's processing, not the study's, gives the V and J calls here. The sample holds a few hundred thousand distinct CDR3 sequences, around 17% seen once. This sample also appeared in a second study, on T cells in Graves' hyperthyroidism and ophthalmopathy.

This sample comprised peripheral blood mononuclear cells (PBMCs), obtained at new diagnosis, from a patient treated with antithyroid drugs. The chain uses TRBV14 and TRBJ2-7, with 9 nucleotides matching TRBD1. The TCR sequence derives from a man aged 35-49 years with Graves disease. The chain's CDR3 is CASSRGTGWRYEQYF. The DNA of the CDR3 is TGTGCCAGCAGCCGGGGGACAGGGTGGCGCTACGAGCAGTACTTC.